A selection of T cell receptor beta chains follows, all from one sample in a study of a mutant IDH1 vaccine in newly diagnosed glioma. Libraries were prepared by immunoSEQ multiplex PCR; TCRdb keeps only in-frame clonotypes and omits some of them. The data hold about 40,000 clones, with roughly 84% observed a single time. No antigen is known for these receptors. The sequences come from PBMCs, collected from a glioma patient whose treatment included an IDH1 peptide vaccine. All receptors derive from a man aged 35-49 years with glioma. CDR3s include the opening cysteine and the closing phenylalanine or tryptophan. D genes are given only for firm matches. Where a row states a size, it is once, few, many or the class of an expanded clone; other rows omit it.

v_call	d_call	j_call	clone_size	cdr3_nt	cdr3_aa
TRBV7-2	.	TRBJ1-1	.	TGTGCCAGCAGCTTAAATGGCCTACGGGGCACTGAAGCTTTCTTT	CASSLNGLRGTEAFF
TRBV7-2	.	TRBJ2-2	.	TGTGCCAGCAACGGGAACCGACTAGTCACCGGGGAGCTGTTTTTT	CASNGNRLVTGELFF
TRBV11-2	.	TRBJ1-1	.	TGTGCCAGCAGCTTAAAAAGGAACACTGAAGCTTTCTTT	CASSLKRNTEAFF
TRBV7-9	.	TRBJ2-7	once	TGTGCCAGCAGCTTAGCCCCCGACACCTACGAGCAGTACTTC	CASSLAPDTYEQYF
TRBV18	.	TRBJ2-1	once	TGTGCCAGCAGCAAGGCTCAGGGTTCGCAGTTCTTC	CASSKAQGSQFF
TRBV19	.	TRBJ2-2	.	TGTGCCAGTAGTATAGCGGGCCACACCGGGGAGCTGTTTTTT	CASSIAGHTGELFF
TRBV20-1	.	TRBJ2-1	.	TGCAGTGCTAGGATGGGGCATGAGCAGTTCTTC	CSARMGHEQFF
TRBV2	TRBD2	TRBJ2-1	.	TGTGCCAGCAGTGAGTGGAGCGGGAACTACAATGAGCAGTTCTTC	CASSEWSGNYNEQFF
TRBV5-6	.	TRBJ1-4	.	TGTGCCAGCAGCTTGGGCCAGGAACTGTTTTTT	CASSLGQELFF
TRBV5-1	TRBD1	TRBJ1-1	.	TGCGCCAGCAGCTCGGGACAGGGGCTCGCAGAAGCTTTCTTT	CASSSGQGLAEAFF
TRBV5-1	TRBD2	TRBJ2-5	.	TGCGCCAGCAGCCCGCTTGGGGGGAGGGGACCCCAAGAGACCCAGTACTTC	CASSPLGGRGPQETQYF
TRBV5-4	TRBD1	TRBJ1-3	once	TGTGCCAGCAGCCCACAGGGGGGGTCCGGAAACACCATATATTTT	CASSPQGGSGNTIYF
TRBV10-3	.	TRBJ1-2	.	TGTGCCATCAGGAAACAGGGATCAAACTATGGCTACACCTTC	CAIRKQGSNYGYTF
TRBV27	.	TRBJ1-2	.	TGTGCCAGCAGTTTAGGAACAGGATACTATGGCTACACCTTC	CASSLGTGYYGYTF
TRBV7-9	.	TRBJ2-1	.	TGTGCCAGCAGCTTAGAAGGTTTTTGGAAGTTCTTC	CASSLEGFWKFF
TRBV5-1	.	TRBJ2-2	few	TGCGCCAGCGAGGGCATGGGGGAGCTGTTTTTT	CASEGMGELFF
TRBV5-1	TRBD1	TRBJ2-7	.	TGCGCCAGCAGCCCCACCCCGGGACAGGTCTACGAGCAGTACTTC	CASSPTPGQVYEQYF
TRBV19	TRBD2	TRBJ2-7	few	TGTGCCAGTCGGACTAGCGTGGCCGGGGAGCAGTACTTC	CASRTSVAGEQYF
TRBV29-1	.	TRBJ1-1	.	TGCAGCGTTGTAGAGGGGTCAGCTTTCTTT	CSVVEGSAFF
TRBV4-1	.	TRBJ2-5	.	TGCGCCAGCAGCCAAGAAAGCTTCCGGGAGACCCAGTACTTC	CASSQESFRETQYF
TRBV18	TRBD1	TRBJ2-7	.	TGTGCCAGCTCCCCCTCCGGACAGGGGGGTTACGAGCAGTACTTC	CASSPSGQGGYEQYF
TRBV18	.	TRBJ2-7	.	TGTGCCAGCTCACCCCAGAGGGACGAGCAGTACTTC	CASSPQRDEQYF
TRBV4-1	.	TRBJ2-3	.	TGCGCCAGCAGCCTAGAACCGTTCCGCGGTACGCAGTATTTT	CASSLEPFRGTQYF
TRBV28	TRBD1	TRBJ1-4	.	TGTGCCAGCAGGGCCAGGACAGGGTTTAATGAAAAACTGTTTTTT	CASRARTGFNEKLFF
TRBV21-1	.	TRBJ2-7	.	TGTGCCAGCAGCGAGGGACTAGCGGGGCGGTACGAGCAGTACTTC	CASSEGLAGRYEQYF